This TCR beta chain comes out of a study of cytomegalovirus exposure and HLA in healthy donors. General study points: TCR association rates varied by HLA locus in a later analysis, with DRB1 highest and HLA-C lowest.

This clone was found a few times. Antigen: not known. Primers: 60 Vbeta forward and 13 Jbeta reverse. Data came from immunoSEQ multiplex PCR; TCRdb stores just in-frame clones and leaves some out. Of 90,000 to 130,000 clones in the sample, about 80% were seen once. The V and J ends lost 2 bases and 4 bases respectively, with 10 bases between them. CDR3 length: 14 amino acids. Germline CDR1 is SGHRS and CDR2 is YFSETQ. The V and J genes are TRBV5-1 and TRBJ1-5; perhaps TRBD1 as D (6 bases). Sequencing used PBMCs. The source of this sequence is a woman aged 55-70 years in good health and CMV-seropositive. For the CDR3, the DNA is TGCGCCAGCAGCTTTTCAGGGGAAAATCAGCCCCAGCATTTT. The encoded protein is CASSFSGENQPQHF. Using reference TRBV5-1 and TRBJ1-5 for the parts outside the CDR3, the full variable domain is KAGVTQTPRYLIKTRGQQVTLSCSPISGHRSVSWYQQTPGQGLQFLFEYFSETQRNKGNFPGRFSGRQFSNSRSEMNVSTLELGDSALYLCASSFSGENQPQHFGDGTRLSIL.